Each of the 10 T cell receptor beta chains below was sequenced from the same sample in a study of tumor-infiltrating lymphocytes in primary liver carcinoma. Making TCR beta cDNA involved around 510 ng total RNA and a constant-region primer. Construction of TCR beta libraries relied on three successive nested multiplex PCR rounds employing slightly modified ARM-PCR. The first two PCR rounds used TRBV1-TRBV30 forward primers with a C-beta reverse primer, 9 to 11 cycles each. One entry per CDR3 protein results from TCRdb running MiXCR on the multiplex PCR reads. The sample holds just over 300,000 distinct CDR3 sequences, about three fifths seen once. The study extracted blood RNA from unsorted whole blood and also extracted germline DNA. The specimen sequenced was peripheral blood. The receptors come from a woman aged 25-40 years with primary liver carcinoma and hepatitis B virus infection.

The CDR3 region is CISSFEKATQYF. The DNA for the CDR3 is TGTATCAGTAGCTTCGAAAAAGCAACCCAGTACTTC. The chain combines TRBV11-1 with TRBJ2-5; D remains unclear. This CDR3 comprises 12 residues. The germline gives CDR1 SGHAT, CDR2 FQDESV (reference sequence). Full variable domain (rest looked up from reference TRBV11-1 and TRBJ2-5): EAEVAQSPRYKITEKSQAVAFWCDPISGHATLYWYRQILGQGPELLVQFQDESVVDDSQLPKDRFSAERLKGVDSTLKIQPAELGDSAMYLCISSFEKATQYFGPGTRLLVL.

This clonotype was seen ten or more times. The chain recombines TRBV7-8 with TRBJ1-5, with D uncertain. Germline CDR1 is SGHVS and CDR2 is FQNEAQ. Trimming pared 5 bases from V and 0 bases from J, leaving 11 bases between. CDR3 length: 15 amino acids. CDR3 DNA sequence: TGTGCCAGCAGCATCAACGTTGTTAGCAATCAGCCCCAGCATTTT. Translating it yields CASSINVVSNQPQHF. The full variable domain, in which reference TRBV7-8 and TRBJ1-5 provide the parts outside the CDR3, is GAGVSQSPRYKVAKRGQDVALRCDPISGHVSLFWYQQALGQGPEFLTYFQNEAQLDKSGLPSDRFFAERPEGSVSTLKIQRTQQEDSAVYLCASSINVVSNQPQHFGDGTRLSIL.

Details on this clonotype: Because the CDR3 is missing its conserved closing phenylalanine or tryptophan, this is likely a read error. This rearrangement joins TRBV11-2 to TRBJ2-7, with D possibly being TRBD1 (6 bases). Per the germline V gene, CDR1 is SGHAT and CDR2 is FQNNGV. CDR3 length equals 15 residues. CDR3 in amino acids: CASSARQVSSYEQYY. CDR3 bases: TGTGCTAGCAGCGCTAGACAGGTTAGCTCCTACGAGCAGTACTAC.

The chain has TRBV5-4 and TRBJ1-3; a possible D gene is TRBD1 (6 bases). CDR1 SGHNT and CDR2 YYREEE come from the germline V gene (reference sequence). V lost 4 bases to trimming and J lost 0 bases, with 14 bases between them. The CDR3 has 16 amino acids. In DNA, the CDR3 is TGTGCCAGCAGCACGGGACACCAATTCTCTGGAAACACCATATATTTT. It translates to CASSTGHQFSGNTIYF.

The V and J genes are TRBV12-3 or TRBV12-4 and TRBJ2-5, with D hard to call. Trimming took 6 bases from V and 3 from J, leaving 8 bases between them. The CDR3 loop spans 12 amino acids. The CDR3 nucleotides are TGTGCCAGCAGCCGGAACAAAGAGACCCAGTACTTC. The encoded protein is CASSRNKETQYF.

CDR3 sequence (DNA): TGTGCCAGCAGCCCTGGGCCCAGCGGGAGTTACAATGAGCAGTTCTTC. Amino acids: CASSPGPSGSYNEQFF. The V gene is TRBV5-6, the J gene TRBJ2-1; 8 bases are shared with TRBD2. Germline CDR1 and CDR2: SGHDT and YYEEEE. V lost 4 bases to trimming and J lost 4 bases; unmatched junction nucleotides: 10. The CDR3 contains 16 residues.

J is TRBJ2-1 and V is TRBV5-5; 13 bases match TRBD2. Trimming took 4 bases from V and 6 from J; bases not matched to a gene: 10. Per germline, CDR1 SGHKS and CDR2 YYEKEE (reference sequence). There are 17 residues in the CDR3. The CDR3 coding sequence is TGTGCCAGCAGCCGACGACCCACTAGCGGGAGGGCCAATGAGCAGTTCTTC. Translated: CASSRRPTSGRANEQFF.

The V call is TRBV5-6, the J call TRBJ2-7, with 11 bases matching TRBD2. With V trimmed by 2 bases and J by 6 bases, 10 bases remained unmatched. The CDR3 length is 16 residues. Germline-derived CDR1 and CDR2 are SGHDT and YYEEEE. The CDR3: CASSFRPTSGTLEQYF. The CDR3 DNA is TGTGCCAGCAGCTTTAGGCCGACTAGCGGGACGCTCGAGCAGTACTTC.

As regards this clonotype: The germline gene is not matched at one end of the junction; a read error may be the cause. The J gene is TRBJ2-1, the V gene TRBV11-1, with D maybe TRBD2 (5 bases). The germline V gene has CDR1 SGHAT and CDR2 FQDESV (reference sequence). CDR3 size: 15 residues. CDR3 residues: CVSSLQWETHNEQFF. CDR3 in DNA: TGTGTCAGCAGCCTACAGTGGGAGACTCACAATGAGCAGTTCTTC.

This clonotype was seen repeatedly, ten times or more. The CDR3 nucleotides are TGTGCCAGCAGTGGAGGGGGCAGCCTCACAGATACGCAGTATTTT. Its translation: CASSGGGSLTDTQYF. V usage is TRBV6-1 and J usage is TRBJ2-3; 7 bases fit TRBD1. The CDR3 loop spans 15 amino acids. V lost 4 bases, J lost 2 bases, and 6 bases stayed unmatched. CDR1 and CDR2 from the germline V gene are MNHNS and SASEGT.